These 7 T cell receptor beta chains were all obtained from the same sample, sequenced in a study of a mutant IDH1 vaccine in newly diagnosed glioma. The time point denotes: week 47, end of study. Topical imiquimod accompanied each vaccine dose, which consisted of 300 ug of mutant IDH1 20-mer peptide. This table comes from immunoSEQ multiplex PCR, and its TCRdb copy is limited to in-frame clones, with some not included. The sample lists 56,000 or so clones, 70% to 85% occurring once. For these receptors, no antigen is known. The specimen comprised PBMCs, sampled from a glioma patient whose treatment included an IDH1 peptide vaccine. Receptors were obtained from a man over 45 with glioma.

The chain carries TRBV5-1 and TRBJ2-2; the match to TRBD1 covers 9 bases. V trimming: 5 bases; J trimming: 5 bases; junction bases outside the gene matches: 7. This CDR3 region has 15 residues. Germline V gene sequence: CDR1 SGHRS, CDR2 YFSETQ. The CDR3 reads CASRHDRGDTGELFF. The CDR3 coding sequence is TGCGCCAGCAGGCATGACAGGGGGGATACCGGGGAGCTGTTTTTT. Combining the CDR3 with reference TRBV5-1 and TRBJ2-2 gives the whole variable domain KAGVTQTPRYLIKTRGQQVTLSCSPISGHRSVSWYQQTPGQGLQFLFEYFSETQRNKGNFPGRFSGRQFSNSRSEMNVSTLELGDSALYLCASRHDRGDTGELFFGEGSRLTVL.

This chain links TRBV10-2 with TRBJ1-1; TRBD1 is a possible D gene (6 bases). Germline CDR1 is WSHSY and CDR2 is SAAADI. The CDR3 length is 15 residues. Trimming took 3 bases from V and 1 from J, leaving 12 bases between them. The CDR3 sequence: CASSDPLQGNTEAFF. CDR3 DNA sequence: TGCGCCAGCAGTGACCCCCTACAGGGGAACACTGAAGCTTTCTTT.

The chain recombines TRBV19 with TRBJ2-1; D possibly corresponds to TRBD1 (6 bases). Germline lookup yields CDR1 LNHDA and CDR2 SQIVND (reference sequence). The CDR3 consists of 15 residues. The V end was cut by 4 bases, the J end by 8 bases, with 18 bases between. The CDR3, as DNA: TGTGCCAGTAGTACCAACACAGGGATCATGGATGAGCAGTTCTTC. It encodes CASSTNTGIMDEQFF. The variable domain in full, completed from reference TRBV19 and TRBJ2-1, reads DGGITQSPKYLFRKEGQNVTLSCEQNLNHDAMYWYRQDPGQGLRLIYYSQIVNDFQKGDIAEGYSVSREKKESFPLTVTSAQKNPTAFYLCASSTNTGIMDEQFFGPGTRLTVL.

The chain carries TRBV28 and TRBJ2-1; D might be TRBD2 (5 bases). This CDR3 spans 15 amino acids. The germline gives CDR1 MDHEN, CDR2 SYDVKM. Trimming left V 5 bases short and J 9 bases short, with 20 bases between. CDR3 amino acids: CASSPLTTTGGEQFF. CDR3 in DNA: TGTGCCAGCAGTCCCCTGACCACTACTGGAGGTGAGCAGTTCTTC.

The chain employs TRBV20-1 and TRBJ2-5; no reliable D call. Germline V gives CDR1 DFQATT, CDR2 SNEGSKA (reference sequence). The V end was cut by 3 bases, the J end by 4 bases, with 6 bases between. This CDR3 has 11 amino acids. CDR3 in amino acids: CSASQRETQYF. For the CDR3, the DNA is TGCAGTGCTAGCCAGAGAGAGACCCAGTACTTC.

The J gene is TRBJ1-2, the V gene TRBV5-6; maybe TRBD1 (6 bases). V gave up 1 base and J gave up 6 bases, with 16 bases separating them. Germline V gene sequence: CDR1 SGHDT, CDR2 YYEEEE. This CDR3 has 15 amino acids. The CDR3 protein is CASSLYDAGVHGYTF. CDR3 nucleotide sequence: TGTGCCAGCAGCTTGTACGACGCAGGGGTGCATGGCTACACCTTC.

This sequence joins TRBV29-1 and TRBJ2-7; 9 bases match TRBD1. The CDR3 is 12 amino acids. Trimming at V came to 4 bases and at J to 4 bases, leaving 2 bases not matched to a gene. Per the germline V gene, CDR1 is SQVTM and CDR2 is ANQGSEA. DNA for the CDR3: TGCAGCGTTGCGGACAGGGGTTACGAGCAGTACTTC. Its protein is CSVADRGYEQYF.